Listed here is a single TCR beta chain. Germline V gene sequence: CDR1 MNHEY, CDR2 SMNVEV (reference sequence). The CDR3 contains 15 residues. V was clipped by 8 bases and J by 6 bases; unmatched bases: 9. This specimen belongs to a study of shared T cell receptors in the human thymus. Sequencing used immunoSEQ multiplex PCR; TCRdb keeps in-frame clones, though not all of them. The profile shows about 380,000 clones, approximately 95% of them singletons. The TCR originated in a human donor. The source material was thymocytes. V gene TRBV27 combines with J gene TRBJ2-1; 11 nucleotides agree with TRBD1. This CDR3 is CASRITGTGGNEQFF. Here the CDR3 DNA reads TGTGCCAGCCGCATAACCGGGACAGGGGGCAATGAGCAGTTCTTC.